These T cell receptor beta chains were read from a single sample in a study of T cells in Graves' hyperthyroidism and ophthalmopathy. From the multiplex PCR reads, TCRdb called clonotypes with MiXCR, one entry per CDR3 protein. There are 300,000 to 400,000 distinct CDR3 sequences in the sample; under 15% occur only once, and roughly 9.2% lies in the top ten. The sequenced material came from blood. The origin of the receptors is a woman under 30 with Graves' hyperthyroidism. The CDR3 runs from the conserved cysteine through the conserved F or W. The order of the fields is D gene, CDR3 length, clone size, V gene, J gene, CDR3 DNA, CDR3 protein. The D gene is left open where the match is weak. Clone size, where shown, is once, few, many, or a class for clones that have expanded.

>-|14|many|TRBV24-1|TRBJ2-1
TGTGCCACCAGTGACCTTCAAACGCCCCCTGAGCAGTTCTTC
CATSDLQTPPEQFF
>TRBD2|15|many|TRBV2|TRBJ2-5
TGTGCCAGCCGAGGGCCTAGCGGGGGCGGAGAGACCCAGTACTTC
CASRGPSGGGETQYF
>TRBD2|15|few|TRBV19|TRBJ2-2
TGTGCCAGTAGTCGAGCGGGGATGAACACCGGGGAGCTGTTTTTT
CASSRAGMNTGELFF
>-|12|many|TRBV12-3/TRBV12-4|TRBJ2-3
TGTGCCAGCAGTTTTTGGGCCGGTACGCAGTATTTT
CASSFWAGTQYF
>-|15|many|TRBV12-3/TRBV12-4|TRBJ2-4
TGTGCCAGCAGCGAATTCGGGGTGGCCAAAAACATTCAGTACTTC
CASSEFGVAKNIQYF
>-|16|-|TRBV19|TRBJ2-6
TGTGCCAGTAGTATCGGACAGACCTCTGGGGCCAACGTCCTGACTTTC
CASSIGQTSGANVLTF
>-|16|many|TRBV6-1|TRBJ2-7
TGTGCCAGCAGTGAAGCAGCTGGAGGGAGTGCTTACGAGCAGTACTTC
CASSEAAGGSAYEQYF
>TRBD2|13|once|TRBV13|TRBJ2-1
TGTGCCAGCAGCTTGACTAGCGGATATGAGCAGTTCTTC
CASSLTSGYEQFF
>-|14|many|TRBV3-1|TRBJ2-3
TGTGCCAGCAGCCATATAGGCGCGGGGGATACGCAGTATTTT
CASSHIGAGDTQYF
>-|13|many|TRBV20-1|TRBJ2-7
TGCAGTGCTACCGGACAGAATACGCTCGAGCAGTACTTC
CSATGQNTLEQYF
>-|13|many|TRBV6-1|TRBJ2-5
TGTGCCAGCCGGTGGCAGGGTGGCGAGACCCAGTACTTC
CASRWQGGETQYF
>TRBD2|17|many|TRBV6-2/TRBV6-3|TRBJ2-2
TGTGCCAGCAGTTTCGGACTAGCGGGAGGTAGCGCCGGGGAGCTGTTTTTT
CASSFGLAGGSAGELFF
>TRBD2|15|many|TRBV5-6|TRBJ2-1
TGTGCCAGCAGCCCAAGCGGGAAGACATACAATGAGCAGTTCTTC
CASSPSGKTYNEQFF